This T cell receptor (beta chain) was sequenced in a study of T-cell reconstitution after alpha-beta-depleted transplantation in children. The ends lost 3 bases at V and 4 bases at J; junction bases unmatched: 6. Germline loops: CDR1 LNHNV, CDR2 YYDKDF (reference sequence). CDR3 length: 15 residues. Unique molecular identifiers were incorporated when the TCRbeta library was constructed. Via MiXCR, TCRdb re-called the PCR reads, giving one row per CDR3 protein. The table records hundreds of thousands of distinct CDR3 sequences, roughly 15% of them present only once. The source is a human donor who donated a stem cell graft to a child with acute myeloid leukemia. J is TRBJ1-2 and V is TRBV15, with TRBD1 identical over 9 bases. The sample in question was PBMCs from the stem cell graft donor, obtained from the stem cell graft. Here the CDR3 DNA reads TGTGCCACCAGCAGCACAGGGGGCGAGAGCTATGGCTACACCTTC. Translation: CATSSTGGESYGYTF.